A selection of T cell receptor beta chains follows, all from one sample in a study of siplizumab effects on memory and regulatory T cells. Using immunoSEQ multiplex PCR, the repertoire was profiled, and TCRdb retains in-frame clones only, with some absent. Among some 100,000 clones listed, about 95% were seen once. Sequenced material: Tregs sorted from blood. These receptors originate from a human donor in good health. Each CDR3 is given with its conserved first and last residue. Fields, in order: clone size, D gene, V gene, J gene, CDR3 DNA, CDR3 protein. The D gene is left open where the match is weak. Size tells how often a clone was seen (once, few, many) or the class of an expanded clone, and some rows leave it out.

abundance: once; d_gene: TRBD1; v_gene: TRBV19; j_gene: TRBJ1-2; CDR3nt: TGTGCCAGTAGTAAGGCCGGGACAGTGAGTGGCTACACCTTC; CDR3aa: CASSKAGTVSGYTF
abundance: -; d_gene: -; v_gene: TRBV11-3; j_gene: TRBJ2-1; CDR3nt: TGTGCCAGCAGCACGGGGAGCTACAATGAGCAGTTCTTC; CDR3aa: CASSTGSYNEQFF
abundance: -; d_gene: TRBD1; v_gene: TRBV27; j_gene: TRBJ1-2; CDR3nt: TGTGCCAGCAGAGAGGGGGCCGTTAACTATGGCTACACCTTC; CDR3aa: CASREGAVNYGYTF
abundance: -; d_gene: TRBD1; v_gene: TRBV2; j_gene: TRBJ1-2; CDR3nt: TGTGCCAGCAGCCGGGACAGGGCCTGGGGCTACACCTTC; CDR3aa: CASSRDRAWGYTF
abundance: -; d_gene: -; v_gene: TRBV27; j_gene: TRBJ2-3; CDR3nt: TGTGCCAGCAGTTTTGGGCTTAGTGCAGATACGCAGTATTTT; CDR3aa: CASSFGLSADTQYF
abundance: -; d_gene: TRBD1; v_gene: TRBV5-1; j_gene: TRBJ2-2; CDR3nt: TGCGCCAGCAGCTTTATCCTTCAGGGGGCGCGTCCCGGGGAGCTGTTTTTT; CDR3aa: CASSFILQGARPGELFF
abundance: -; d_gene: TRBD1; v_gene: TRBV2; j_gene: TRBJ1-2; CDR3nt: TGTGCCAGCGCAGGGGGCCCTTCCTATGGCTACACCTTC; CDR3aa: CASAGGPSYGYTF
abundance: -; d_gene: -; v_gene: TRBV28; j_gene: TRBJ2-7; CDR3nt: TGTGCCAGCAGGGGAGGCTACGAGCAGTACTTC; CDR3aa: CASRGGYEQYF
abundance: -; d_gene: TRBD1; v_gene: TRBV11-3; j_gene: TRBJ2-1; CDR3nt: TGTGCCAGCAGCTCAAGAGCCAGGGGGCAAGCCTACAATGAGCAGTTCTTC; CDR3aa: CASSSRARGQAYNEQFF
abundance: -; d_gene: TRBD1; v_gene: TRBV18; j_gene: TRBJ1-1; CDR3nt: TGTGCCAGCTCGCCCGGGACAGCTAGCTTGAACACTGAAGCTTTCTTT; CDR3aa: CASSPGTASLNTEAFF
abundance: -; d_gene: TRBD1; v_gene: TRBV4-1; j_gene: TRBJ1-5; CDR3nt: TGCGCCAGCAGCCTTAGACAGGGGGGAGGTCAGCCCCAGCATTTT; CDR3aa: CASSLRQGGGQPQHF
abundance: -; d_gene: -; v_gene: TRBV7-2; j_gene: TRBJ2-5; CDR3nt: TGTGCCAGCAGCTTAGCTGGGCTAGCCTGGGAGACCCAGTACTTC; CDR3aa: CASSLAGLAWETQYF
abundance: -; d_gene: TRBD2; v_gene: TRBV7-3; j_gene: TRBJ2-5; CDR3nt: TGTGCCAGCAGCTTAGCGGGAGCACCTAAAGAGACCCAGTACTTC; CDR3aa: CASSLAGAPKETQYF
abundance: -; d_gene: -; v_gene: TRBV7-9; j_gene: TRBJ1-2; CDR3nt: TGTGCCAGCAGCTTAGAGTTGCGCGGCAGGGCGGGATTC; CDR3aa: CASSLELRGRAGF
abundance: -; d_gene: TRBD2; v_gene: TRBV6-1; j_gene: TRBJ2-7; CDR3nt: TGTGCCAGCAAGATAACTAGCGGATCCTACGAGCAGTACTTC; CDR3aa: CASKITSGSYEQYF
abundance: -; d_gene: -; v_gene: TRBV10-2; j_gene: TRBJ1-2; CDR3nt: TGCGCCAGCAGGGAGGGGCGAGGCTACACCTTC; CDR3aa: CASREGRGYTF
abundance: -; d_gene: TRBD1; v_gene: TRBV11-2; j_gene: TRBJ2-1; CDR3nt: TGTGCCAGCAGCTTCGACAGGGGGCAAGATGAGCAGTTCTTC; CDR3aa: CASSFDRGQDEQFF
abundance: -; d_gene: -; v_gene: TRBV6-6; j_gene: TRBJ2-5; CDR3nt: TGTGCCAGCAGACAAGAGACCCAGTACTTC; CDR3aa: CASRQETQYF
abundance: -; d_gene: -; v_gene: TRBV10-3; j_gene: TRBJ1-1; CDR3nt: TGTGCCATCAGTAGGGGATGGGTCGACGAAGCTTTCTTT; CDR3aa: CAISRGWVDEAFF
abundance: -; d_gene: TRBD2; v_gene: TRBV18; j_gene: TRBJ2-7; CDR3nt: TGTGCCAGCTCACTAGGGACTAGCGGTGGTGAGCAGTACTTC; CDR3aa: CASSLGTSGGEQYF
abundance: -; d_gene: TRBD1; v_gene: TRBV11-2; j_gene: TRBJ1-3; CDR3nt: TGTGCCAGCAGCTTCGGGACAGATATAGACTCTGGAAACACCATATATTTT; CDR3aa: CASSFGTDIDSGNTIYF
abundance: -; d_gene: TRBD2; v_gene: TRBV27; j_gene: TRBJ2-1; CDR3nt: TGTGCCAGCATGCGGCGGGAGGCGAGATACAATGAGCAGTTCTTC; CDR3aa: CASMRREARYNEQFF
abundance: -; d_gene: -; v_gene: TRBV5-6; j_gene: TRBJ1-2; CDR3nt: TGTGCCAGCAGCCCAAAGGGACGGCACTATGGCTACACCTTC; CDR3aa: CASSPKGRHYGYTF
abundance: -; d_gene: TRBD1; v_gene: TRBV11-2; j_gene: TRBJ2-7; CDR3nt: TGTGCCAGCAGCTCGCCTCCCGGGACAGGGTCCTACGAGCAGTACTTC; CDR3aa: CASSSPPGTGSYEQYF
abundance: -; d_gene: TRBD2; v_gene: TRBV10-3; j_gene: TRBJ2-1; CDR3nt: TGTGCCATCAGTGGTGGTCTAGCGGGAGGTGACAATGAGCAGTTCTTC; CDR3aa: CAISGGLAGGDNEQFF
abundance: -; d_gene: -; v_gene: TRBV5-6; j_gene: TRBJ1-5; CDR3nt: TGTGCCAGCAGCTTACAGCTACATCAGCCCCAGCATTTT; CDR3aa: CASSLQLHQPQHF
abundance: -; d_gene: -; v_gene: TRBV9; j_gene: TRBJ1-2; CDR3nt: TGTGCCAGCAGCGTAGATACAAGCAGCGCCCTTAACTATGGCTACACCTTC; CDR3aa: CASSVDTSSALNYGYTF
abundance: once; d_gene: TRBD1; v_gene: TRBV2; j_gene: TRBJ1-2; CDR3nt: TGTGCCAGCAACCGGGACAGATGGAATGGCTACACCTTC; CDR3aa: CASNRDRWNGYTF
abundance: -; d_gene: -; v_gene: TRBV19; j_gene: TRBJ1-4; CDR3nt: TGTGCCAGTAGTATTGGGGGAACTAATGAAAAACTGTTTTTT; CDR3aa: CASSIGGTNEKLFF
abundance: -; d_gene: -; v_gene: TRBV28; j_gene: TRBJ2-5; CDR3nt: TGTGCCAGCGCCTCCGGACAGCGTAGGGAGACCCAGTACTTC; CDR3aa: CASASGQRRETQYF
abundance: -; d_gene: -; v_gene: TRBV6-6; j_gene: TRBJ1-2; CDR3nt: TGTGCCAGCAGTGGGCTGTTGGCAGGGGAAAAAAATGGCTACACCTTC; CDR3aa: CASSGLLAGEKNGYTF
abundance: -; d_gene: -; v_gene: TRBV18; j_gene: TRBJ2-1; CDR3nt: TGTGCCAGCTTTCCCACAGGACAGTACTCCTACAATGAGCAGTTCTTC; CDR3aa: CASFPTGQYSYNEQFF
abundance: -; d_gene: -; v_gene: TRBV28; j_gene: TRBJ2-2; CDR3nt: TGTGCCAGCAGGGAAACAGGGTTCTTCATCCACACCGGGGAGCTGTTTTTT; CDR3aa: CASRETGFFIHTGELFF
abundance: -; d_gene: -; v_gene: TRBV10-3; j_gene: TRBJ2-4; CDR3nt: TGTGCCATCAGCGACCGGTCAGGGGCCAAAAACATTCAGTACTTC; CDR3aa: CAISDRSGAKNIQYF
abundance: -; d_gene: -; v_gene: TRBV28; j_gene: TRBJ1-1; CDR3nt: TGTGCCAGCAGTTTGGAGGCTGAAGCTTTCTTT; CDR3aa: CASSLEAEAFF
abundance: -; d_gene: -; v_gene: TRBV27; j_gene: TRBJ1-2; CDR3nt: TGTGCCAGCAGTCCACAGGGAGCTAACTATGGCTACACCTTC; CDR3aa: CASSPQGANYGYTF
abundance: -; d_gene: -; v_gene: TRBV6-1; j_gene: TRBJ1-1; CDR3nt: TGTGCCAGCAGGACCGCCCGAACAGGGTACGTTGAAGCTTTCTTT; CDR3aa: CASRTARTGYVEAFF
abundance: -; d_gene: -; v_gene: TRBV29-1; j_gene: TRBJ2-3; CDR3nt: TGCAGCGTTGGTGCCGGGTACACAGATACGCAGTATTTT; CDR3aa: CSVGAGYTDTQYF
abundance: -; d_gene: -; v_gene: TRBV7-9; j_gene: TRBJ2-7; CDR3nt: TGTGCCAGCAGCTTAGCGGGCAGCCTCTACGAGCAGTACTTC; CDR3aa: CASSLAGSLYEQYF
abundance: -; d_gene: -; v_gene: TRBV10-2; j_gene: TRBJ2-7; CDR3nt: TGCGCCAGCAGTGAGACAGGGGACTTCTACGAGCAGTACTTC; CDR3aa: CASSETGDFYEQYF
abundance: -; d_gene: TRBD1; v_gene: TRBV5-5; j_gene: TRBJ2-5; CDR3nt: TGTGCCAGCAGCTATAGGGGGCCCGGAGAGACCCAGTACTTC; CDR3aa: CASSYRGPGETQYF